This T cell receptor (beta chain) was identified during a study of blood T cell repertoires in COVID-19. Overall study: PBMCs, B-cell-depleted T cells, or T cells were the source of the cDNA or gDNA that made up the material.

Germline CDR1 reads KGHSH; CDR2 reads LQKENI. The CDR3 spans 18 residues. With V trimmed by 2 bases and J by 2 bases, 10 bases remained unmatched. Original handling: Nucleated cell number was recorded as an estimate derived from reference gene primer amplification. The repertoire was sequenced with immunoSEQ multiplex PCR; TCRdb's copy has only in-frame clones and lacks some. That table gives V, J and clone size, and the DNA gave D and trimming. The table has approximately 300,000 clones, about nine tenths seen once. Sequencing input: peripheral blood. The rearrangement uses TRBV18 and TRBJ1-1, with 11 bases fitting TRBD1. This TCR came from a man in his fifties with active or convalescent COVID-19. The CDR3 reads CASSPRRTGGADNTEAFF. The CDR3 region has the DNA TGTGCCAGCTCACCAAGGAGGACAGGGGGCGCAGATAACACTGAAGCTTTCTTT.